This T cell receptor (beta chain) originates from a study of cytomegalovirus exposure and HLA in healthy donors. Germline CDR1 SEHNR, CDR2 FQNEAQ (reference sequence). The CDR3 runs to 15 residues. V gave up 8 bases and J gave up 7 bases, with 18 bases separating them. It was with 60 Vbeta and 13 Jbeta primers that the PCR ran. The protocol was immunoSEQ multiplex PCR, while the TCRdb copy is restricted to in-frame clones and leaves out a portion. The table includes some 99,000 clones, around 73% detected once. With regard to this clone: The target antigen is unknown.

General study results and limits: The authors assumed roughly uniform sequencing depth across donors for presence/absence analyses. A classifier reportedly called cytomegalovirus status with high sensitivity and specificity. One variant, a missense change in DCLRE1C, was linked in a later analysis to TCR beta V- and J-gene trimming. It is likely that the observed cluster of highly shared sequence variants was a sequencing artifact.

This receptor was obtained from a man aged 40-49 years in good health and CMV-seronegative. Sample: PBMCs. This chain uses TRBV7-9 with TRBJ1-6; no firm D call. CDR3 bases: TGTGCCAGCCCTATCGGGGAGGCCATCAATTCACCCCTCCACTTT. Translating gives CASPIGEAINSPLHF.